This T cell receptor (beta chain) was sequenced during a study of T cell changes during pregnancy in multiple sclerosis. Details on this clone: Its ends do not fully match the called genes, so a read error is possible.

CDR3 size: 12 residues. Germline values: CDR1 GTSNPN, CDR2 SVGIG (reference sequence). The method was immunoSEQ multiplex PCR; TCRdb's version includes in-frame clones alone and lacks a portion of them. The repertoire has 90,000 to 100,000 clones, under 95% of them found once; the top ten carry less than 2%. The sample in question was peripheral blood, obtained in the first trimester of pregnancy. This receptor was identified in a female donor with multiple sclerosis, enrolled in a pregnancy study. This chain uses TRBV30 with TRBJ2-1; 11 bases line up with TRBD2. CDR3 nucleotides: TGTGCCTGGAGTGTGGGTAGCGGGAGGGCCGTCTTC. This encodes CAWSVGSGRAVF.